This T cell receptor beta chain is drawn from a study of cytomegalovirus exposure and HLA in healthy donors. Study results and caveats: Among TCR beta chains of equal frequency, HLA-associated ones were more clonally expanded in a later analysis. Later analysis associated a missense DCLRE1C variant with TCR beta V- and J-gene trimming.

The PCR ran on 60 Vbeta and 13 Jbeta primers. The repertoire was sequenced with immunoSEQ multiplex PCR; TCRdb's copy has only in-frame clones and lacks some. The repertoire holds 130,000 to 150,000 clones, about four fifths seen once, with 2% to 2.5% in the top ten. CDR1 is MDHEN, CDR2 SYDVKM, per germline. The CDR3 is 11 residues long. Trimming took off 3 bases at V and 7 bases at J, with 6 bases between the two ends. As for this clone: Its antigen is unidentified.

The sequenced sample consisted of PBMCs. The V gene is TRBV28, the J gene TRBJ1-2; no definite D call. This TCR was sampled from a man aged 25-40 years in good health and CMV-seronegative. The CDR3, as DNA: TGTGCCAGCAGTTTCTCGGGTGGCTACACCTTC. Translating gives CASSFSGGYTF.